This section outlines one TCR beta chain sequence together with its context. This record comes from a study of blood T cell repertoires in COVID-19. In the study overall: Samples came from the United States, Italy and Spain, spanning acute and convalescent COVID-19. PBMCs, B-cell-depleted T cells, or T cells were the source of the cDNA or gDNA that made up the material.

In the study's own analysis: Estimates of nucleated cell counts were drawn from the amplification of reference gene primers. Data came from immunoSEQ multiplex PCR; TCRdb stores just in-frame clones and leaves some out. D and trimming were read from the DNA, whereas the V and J calls and clone size are those reported in that table. This sample has around 200,000 clones; 85% occur once, and the top ten carry almost 5%. Per the germline V gene, CDR1 is DFQATT and CDR2 is SNEGSKA (reference sequence). The V gene lost 3 bases and the J gene lost 2 bases, with 6 bases spanning the gap. The CDR3 has 12 residues.

The chain carries TRBV20-1 and TRBJ2-3, with D hard to call. The receptor was isolated from a woman of 80 years or more with acute or convalescent COVID-19. Sequences were obtained from peripheral blood. The CDR3 DNA reads TGCAGTGCTAGTACTTCCACAGATACGCAGTATTTT. It yields the protein CSASTSTDTQYF.